This T cell receptor (beta chain) comes out of a study of early T cells in non-severe SARS-CoV-2 infection. The ends were cut back, 5 bases at V and 5 bases at J, with 9 bases in the middle. This CDR3 region has 12 residues. Germline loops: CDR1 SGHTA, CDR2 FQGNSA. Individual cDNA molecules were tagged with unique molecular identifiers, the study reported. TCRdb recomputed calls from the 5' RACE reads with MiXCR, one row per CDR3 protein. The sample lists tens of thousands of distinct CDR3 sequences; about 10% were seen once. This clonotype came up many times. The clonotype was recovered from an adult who was a healthcare worker with PCR-confirmed SARS-CoV-2 infection or an uninfected control (not recorded which). The sample comprised whole blood. The chain combines TRBV7-2 with TRBJ2-5, with D unclear. The DNA of the CDR3 is TGTGCCAGCAGCCCCAAGTCGGAGACCCAGTACTTC. Translation: CASSPKSETQYF. Full variable domain (remainder filled in from reference TRBV7-2 and TRBJ2-5): GAGVSQSPSNKVTEKGKDVELRCDPISGHTALYWYRQSLGQGLEFLIYFQGNSAPDKSGLPSDRFSAERTGGSVSTLTIQRTQQEDSAVYLCASSPKSETQYFGPGTRLLVL.